These 11 T cell receptor beta chains share one sample of origin, sequenced in a study of T cells in Graves' hyperthyroidism and ophthalmopathy (dated by TCRdb to about 2019). The library came from multiplex PCR. Sequenced using an Illumina HiSeq 2000. The TCR beta CDR3 regions were amplified from RNA transcripts. The TCR CDR3 was subjected to a first round of RT-PCR using the HTBI primer set and the Qiagen OneStep RT-PCR kit. TCRdb trimmed the raw reads at Q25, called clones with MiXCR and kept productive beta chains. Each record represents a unique CDR3 protein, reported with the most common genes and DNA among its rows. The sample data list 380,000 or so distinct CDR3 sequences, and approximately 15% of these were observed just once. Of the sample, less than 25% falls within the top ten clones. Sequenced: blood. These TCRs come from a man aged 30 to 39 with Graves' hyperthyroidism that later progressed to Graves' ophthalmopathy.

In this sample, this clonotype turned up a few times. The chain recombines TRBV27 with TRBJ2-5; 10 bases are shared with TRBD2. Trimming removed 3 bases from V and 0 bases from J; junction bases left unmatched: 4. The CDR3 extends over 16 amino acids. Per germline, CDR1 MNHEY and CDR2 SMNVEV (reference sequence). The CDR3 DNA follows: TGTGCCAGCAGTTTTTCTAGCGGGGGTTACCAAGAGACCCAGTACTTC. This encodes CASSFSSGGYQETQYF.

This clonotype was observed at least ten times. The genes are TRBV6-5 and TRBJ2-5; D might be TRBD1 (6 bases). The CDR3 runs to 15 residues. V lost 1 base, J lost 3 bases, and 12 bases lay in between. Germline lookup yields CDR1 MNHEY and CDR2 SVGAGI. The CDR3 DNA sequence: TGTGCCAGCAGTTACTTCCAAGACAGGAAAGAGACCCAGTACTTC. This translates into CASSYFQDRKETQYF.

In its sample, this clonotype was seen many times. The chain is built from TRBV11-2 and TRBJ2-5; TRBD1 matches 8 bases. There are 17 residues in the CDR3. The germline gives CDR1 SGHAT, CDR2 FQNNGV. With V trimmed by 5 bases and J by 4 bases, 15 bases remained unmatched. The CDR3 reads CASSVGLEARGLETQYF. For the CDR3, the DNA is TGTGCCAGCAGCGTAGGACTTGAGGCCAGGGGGCTAGAGACCCAGTACTTC.

The chain links TRBV12-3 or TRBV12-4 to TRBJ2-7; the D call may be TRBD1 or TRBD2 (6 bases each). Trimming pared 3 bases from V and 7 bases from J, leaving 19 bases between. This CDR3 is 15 amino acids long. Here the CDR3 DNA reads TGTGCCAGCAGTTTGGGGGGCGGGGTCTCCTGGGAGCAGTACTTC. Residues: CASSLGGGVSWEQYF.

This clonotype appeared a few times. The chain uses TRBV5-1 and TRBJ1-1; 7 nucleotides agree with TRBD1. CDR3 size: 16 residues. Germline CDR1 is SGHRS and CDR2 is YFSETQ. J gave up 1 base and V 4 bases, and 10 bases lay outside the gene matches. CDR3: CASSPRDRIGNTEAFF. The CDR3 coding sequence is TGCGCCAGCAGCCCGCGGGACAGAATAGGGAACACTGAAGCTTTCTTT.

This clonotype was picked up a small number of times. This sequence joins TRBV19 and TRBJ2-1; 8 bases are shared with TRBD2. Trimming took 2 bases from V and 5 from J; bases not matched to a gene: 5. The CDR3 contains 15 residues. Per the germline V gene, CDR1 is LNHDA and CDR2 is SQIVND (reference sequence). Here the CDR3 DNA reads TGTGCCAGTAGTATATTGCGGGGGGTTAACAATGAGCAGTTCTTC. Its translation: CASSILRGVNNEQFF. Full variable domain (remainder filled in from reference TRBV19 and TRBJ2-1): DGGITQSPKYLFRKEGQNVTLSCEQNLNHDAMYWYRQDPGQGLRLIYYSQIVNDFQKGDIAEGYSVSREKKESFPLTVTSAQKNPTAFYLCASSILRGVNNEQFFGPGTRLTVL.

This clonotype has more than one count but fewer than ten. This rearrangement joins TRBV9 to TRBJ2-2; D ambiguous. Germline V gene lookup returns CDR1 SGDLS and CDR2 YYNGEE. The CDR3 is made up of 13 amino acids. V dropped 3 bases and J dropped 6 bases, with 9 bases sitting between them. The DNA of the CDR3 is TGTGCCAGCAGCGGGACGCCGCCCGGGGAGCTGTTTTTT. Protein: CASSGTPPGELFF.

Ten or more counts support this clonotype. J is TRBJ2-5 and V is TRBV7-3; TRBD1 agrees at 8 bases. Germline CDR1 and CDR2: SGHTA and FQGTGA. V dropped 0 bases and J dropped 5; count of bases not matched to a gene: 5. The CDR3 is 15 amino acids. The CDR3 DNA follows: TGTGCCAGCAGCTTAACTCGGGACAGGTGGGAGACCCAGTACTTC. This sequence encodes CASSLTRDRWETQYF.

This clonotype was found many times. V is TRBV28 and J is TRBJ1-1; weak D call: TRBD1 (6 bases). The V end was cut by 5 bases, the J end by 7 bases, with 14 bases between. Germline V lookup: CDR1 MDHEN, CDR2 SYDVKM. The CDR3 extends over 13 amino acids. CDR3 region: CASSQLGHFEAFF. The CDR3 nucleotides read TGTGCCAGCAGTCAACTGGGACACTTTGAAGCTTTCTTT.

V gene TRBV7-9 combines with J gene TRBJ1-4, with no clear D. Germline V gives CDR1 SEHNR, CDR2 FQNEAQ (reference sequence). Trimming shortened V by 2 bases and J by 6 bases, and 10 bases separated the two germline ends. This CDR3 is 14 amino acids long. CDR3 sequence reads: CASSLSYPYEKLFF. The CDR3 nucleotides are TGTGCCAGCAGCTTATCCTATCCCTATGAAAAACTGTTTTTT.

This clonotype was detected only a few times. This rearrangement joins TRBV20-1 to TRBJ2-5; D is ambiguous. This CDR3 region has 12 residues. The V end lost 6 bases, the J end lost 0 bases, and 8 bases lay between the germline ends. Per germline, CDR1 DFQATT and CDR2 SNEGSKA (reference sequence). CDR3 nucleotides: TGCAGTGCAGGGCGGTACCAAGAGACCCAGTACTTC. Translating gives CSAGRYQETQYF.